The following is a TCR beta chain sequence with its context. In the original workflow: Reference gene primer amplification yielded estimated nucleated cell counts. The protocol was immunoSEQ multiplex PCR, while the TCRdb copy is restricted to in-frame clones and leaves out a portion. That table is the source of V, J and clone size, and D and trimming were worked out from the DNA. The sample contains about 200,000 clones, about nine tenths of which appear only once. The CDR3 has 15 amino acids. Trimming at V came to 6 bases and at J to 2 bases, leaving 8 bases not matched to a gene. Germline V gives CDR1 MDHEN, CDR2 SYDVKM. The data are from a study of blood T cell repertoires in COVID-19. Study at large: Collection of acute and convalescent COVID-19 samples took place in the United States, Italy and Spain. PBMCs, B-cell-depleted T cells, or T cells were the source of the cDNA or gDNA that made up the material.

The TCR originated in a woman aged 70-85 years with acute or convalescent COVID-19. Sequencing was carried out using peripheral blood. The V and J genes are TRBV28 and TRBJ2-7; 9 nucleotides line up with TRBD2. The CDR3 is CASSTGTSFPYEQYF. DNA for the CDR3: TGTGCCAGCAGCACCGGGACTAGCTTTCCCTACGAGCAGTACTTC.